Below, 10 T cell receptor beta chains from the same sample are listed, as sequenced in a study of cytotoxic CD8 clonotypes in ibrutinib-treated CLL. Generated by immunoSEQ multiplex PCR, the TCRdb table keeps only in-frame clones and is missing some. The sample lists approximately 100,000 clones; roughly 80% were seen once. Sequencing was performed on PBMCs, taken after 12 months of ibrutinib treatment. All receptors come from a human donor with chronic lymphocytic leukemia.

The rearrangement uses TRBV19 and TRBJ2-2; no clear D. This CDR3 contains 11 residues. Germline V gene sequence: CDR1 LNHDA, CDR2 SQIVND (reference sequence). Trimming took 7 bases from V and 0 from J, leaving 0 bases between them. The CDR3 is CASTNTGELFF. In DNA form, the CDR3 reads TGTGCCAGTACGAACACCGGGGAGCTGTTTTTT.

This clone was picked up one time. This sequence joins TRBV7-9 and TRBJ2-2; D perhaps matches TRBD1 (5 bases). Germline V lookup: CDR1 SEHNR, CDR2 FQNEAQ (reference sequence). The CDR3 runs to 14 residues. Deletions cut 5 bases from V and 7 bases from J, with 14 bases between. The DNA for the CDR3 is TGTGCCAGCAGCCCACCAGGGTCGGTCGGGGAGCTGTTTTTT. It encodes CASSPPGSVGELFF. Using reference TRBV7-9 and TRBJ2-2 for the parts outside the CDR3, the full variable domain is DTGVSQNPRHKITKRGQNVTFRCDPISEHNRLYWYRQTLGQGPEFLTYFQNEAQLEKSRLLSDRFSAERPKGSFSTLEIQRTEQGDSAMYLCASSPPGSVGELFFGEGSRLTVL.

V and J are TRBV6-6 and TRBJ1-1, with D unclear. Trimming took 4 bases from V and 0 from J, leaving 15 bases between them. CDR1 MNHNY and CDR2 SVGAGI come from the germline V gene (reference sequence). The CDR3 contains 16 residues. The CDR3 DNA reads as TGTGCCAGCAGTTCGAGGACGGAATACATGAACACTGAAGCTTTCTTT. It is translated as CASSSRTEYMNTEAFF.

This clone has a single count. The chain has TRBV11-3 and TRBJ2-1; 7 positions agree with TRBD1. In germline, CDR1 is SGHNT, CDR2 YENEEA. This CDR3 comprises 13 residues. The trim removed 8 bases at V and 7 bases at J, leaving 8 bases unmatched. CDR3 amino acids: CASRVGGINEQFF. DNA of the CDR3: TGTGCCAGCCGGGTAGGGGGCATAAATGAGCAGTTCTTC. The full variable domain, with the rest looked up from reference TRBV11-3 and TRBJ2-1, is EAGVVQSPRYKIIEKKQPVAFWCNPISGHNTLYWYLQNLGQGPELLIRYENEEAVDDSQLPKDRFSAERLKGVDSTLKIQPAELGDSAVYLCASRVGGINEQFFGPGTRLTVL.

The chain links TRBV5-1 to TRBJ1-1; D is possibly TRBD1 (5 bases). CDR3 length equals 12 residues. Trimming left V 1 base short and J 7 bases short, with 8 bases between. Per germline, CDR1 SGHRS and CDR2 YFSETQ. The CDR3 region has the DNA TGCGCCAGCAGCTTGCGGCAGGGTGAAGCTTTCTTT. Amino acids: CASSLRQGEAFF.

The gene calls are TRBV5-4 and TRBJ1-6; D perhaps matches TRBD1 (6 bases). Trimming took off 5 bases at V and 5 bases at J, with 8 bases between the two ends. Germline-derived CDR1 and CDR2 are SGHNT and YYREEE (reference sequence). The CDR3 is 13 amino acids. The CDR3, as DNA: TGTGCCAGCAGAGGGGGTAATAATTCACCCCTCCACTTT. Protein product: CASRGGNNSPLHF.

This rearrangement joins TRBV13 to TRBJ2-2, with D possibly being TRBD2 (6 bases). Germline V lookup: CDR1 PRHDT, CDR2 FYEKMQ (reference sequence). With 3 bases removed from V and 4 bases from J, the gap between germline ends came to 21 bases. This CDR3 has 18 residues. The CDR3 spells CASSFFRGIGTGTGELFF. The DNA of the CDR3 is TGTGCCAGCAGCTTTTTCCGGGGCATCGGGACTGGCACCGGGGAGCTGTTTTTT.

About this clone: Mismatch with germline at one junction end may stem from a read error. In the same sample, other DNA sequences code for this CDR3. The chain has TRBV7-8 and TRBJ1-5, with 8 nucleotides matching TRBD1. Germline V lookup: CDR1 SGHVS, CDR2 FQNEAQ. This CDR3 has 15 amino acids. The CDR3 sequence is CASSLGQGIPQPQHF. The DNA for the CDR3 is TGTGCCAGCAGCTTAGGACAGGGGATTCCCCAGCCCCAACATTTT. Looking up the rest from reference TRBV7-8 and TRBJ1-5 gives the full variable domain: GAGVSQSPRYKVAKRGQDVALRCDPISGHVSLFWYQQALGQGPEFLTYFQNEAQLDKSGLPSDRFFAERPEGSVSTLKIQRTQQEDSAVYLCASSLGQGIPQPQHFGDGTRLSIL.

Only a few counts were recorded for this clone. V is TRBV10-3 and J is TRBJ2-7; 8 bases agree with TRBD1. Germline V gene data show CDR1 as ENHRY and CDR2 as SYGVKD. This CDR3 spans 14 amino acids. Trimming cost V 3 bases and J 6 bases; bases outside gene matches: 7. The CDR3 loop reads CAISDHQGAGEQYF. CDR3 nucleotides: TGTGCCATCAGTGACCACCAGGGGGCCGGCGAGCAGTACTTC.

In its sample, this clone was seen a few times. The chain uses TRBV2 and TRBJ1-1; TRBD1 is a possible D gene (6 bases). This CDR3 comprises 14 residues. The ends were cut back, 6 bases at V and 5 bases at J, with 16 bases in the middle. From germline, CDR1 is SNHLY and CDR2 FYNNEI. DNA for the CDR3: TGTGCCAGCAGCGAACAGGGCTTCGGTACTGAAGCTTTCTTT. As protein: CASSEQGFGTEAFF. The full variable domain, with the rest looked up from reference TRBV2 and TRBJ1-1, is EPEVTQTPSHQVTQMGQEVILRCVPISNHLYFYWYRQILGQKVEFLVSFYNNEISEKSEIFDDQFSVERPDGSNFTLKIRSTKLEDSAMYFCASSEQGFGTEAFFGQGTRLTVV.